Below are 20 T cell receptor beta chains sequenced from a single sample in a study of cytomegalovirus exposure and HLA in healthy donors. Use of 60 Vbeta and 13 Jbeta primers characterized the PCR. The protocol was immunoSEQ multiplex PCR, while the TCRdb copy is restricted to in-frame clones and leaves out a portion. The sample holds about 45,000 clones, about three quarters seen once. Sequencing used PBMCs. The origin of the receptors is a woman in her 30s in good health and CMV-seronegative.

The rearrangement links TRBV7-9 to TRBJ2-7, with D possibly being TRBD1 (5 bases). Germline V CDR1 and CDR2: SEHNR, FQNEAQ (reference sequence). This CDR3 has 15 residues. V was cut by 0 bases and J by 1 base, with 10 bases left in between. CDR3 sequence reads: CASSLARQGSYEQYF. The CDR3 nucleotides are TGTGCCAGCAGCTTAGCGCGGCAGGGTTCCTACGAGCAGTACTTC.

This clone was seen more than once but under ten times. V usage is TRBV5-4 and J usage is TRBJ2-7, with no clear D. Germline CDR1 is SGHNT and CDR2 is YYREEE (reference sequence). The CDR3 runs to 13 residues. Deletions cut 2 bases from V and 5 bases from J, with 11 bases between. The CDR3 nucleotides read TGTGCCAGCAGCTTAGAGTATCTGGACGAGCAGTACTTC. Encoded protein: CASSLEYLDEQYF.

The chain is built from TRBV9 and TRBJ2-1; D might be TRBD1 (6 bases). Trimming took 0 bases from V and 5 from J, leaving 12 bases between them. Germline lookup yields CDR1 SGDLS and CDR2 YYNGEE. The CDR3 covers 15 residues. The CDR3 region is CASSVEARGNNEQFF. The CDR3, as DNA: TGTGCCAGCAGCGTAGAGGCGAGGGGGAACAATGAGCAGTTCTTC. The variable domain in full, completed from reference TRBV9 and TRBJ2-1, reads DSGVTQTPKHLITATGQRVTLRCSPRSGDLSVYWYQQSLDQGLQFLIQYYNGEERAKGNILERFSAQQFPDLHSELNLSSLELGDSALYFCASSVEARGNNEQFFGPGTRLTVL.

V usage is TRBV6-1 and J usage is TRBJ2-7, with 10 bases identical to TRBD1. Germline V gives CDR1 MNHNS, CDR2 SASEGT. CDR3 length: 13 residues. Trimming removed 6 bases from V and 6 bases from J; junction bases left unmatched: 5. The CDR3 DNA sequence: TGTGCCAGCAGCGACCGGGACAGGGGCGAGCAGTACTTC. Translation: CASSDRDRGEQYF.

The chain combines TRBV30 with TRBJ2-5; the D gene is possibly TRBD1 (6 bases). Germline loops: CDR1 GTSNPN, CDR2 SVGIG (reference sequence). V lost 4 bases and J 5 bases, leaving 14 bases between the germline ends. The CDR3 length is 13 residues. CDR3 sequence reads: CAWNGQPGETQYF. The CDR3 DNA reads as TGTGCCTGGAATGGACAGCCGGGGGAGACCCAGTACTTC.

The CDR3 nucleotides read TGTGCCGCTCAACAGGGAGGGTTGGGTGGAGAGACCCAGTACTTC. The encoded protein is CAAQQGGLGGETQYF. This chain connects TRBV10-3 to TRBJ2-5, with D possibly TRBD2 on 7 matching bases. This CDR3 contains 15 residues. Germline V gene data show CDR1 as ENHRY and CDR2 as SYGVKD. V was clipped by 11 bases and J by 4 bases, with 23 bases between them.

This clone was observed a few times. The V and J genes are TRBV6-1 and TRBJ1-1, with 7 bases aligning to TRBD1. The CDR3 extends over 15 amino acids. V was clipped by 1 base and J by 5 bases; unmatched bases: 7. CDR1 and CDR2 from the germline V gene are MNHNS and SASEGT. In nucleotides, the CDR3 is TGTGCCAGCAGTGAAGGCATACCGGGACAGACTGAAGCTTTCTTT. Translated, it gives CASSEGIPGQTEAFF.

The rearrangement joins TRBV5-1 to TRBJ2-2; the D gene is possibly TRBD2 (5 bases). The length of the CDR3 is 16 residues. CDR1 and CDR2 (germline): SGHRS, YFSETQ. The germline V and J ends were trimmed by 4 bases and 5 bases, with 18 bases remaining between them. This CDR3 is CASSPAGAKRTGELFF. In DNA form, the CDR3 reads TGCGCCAGCAGCCCGGCGGGTGCAAAAAGGACCGGGGAGCTGTTTTTT.

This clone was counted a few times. CDR3 coding DNA: TGTGCCAGCAGCTTAGGGACAGGGGTCCTGAACACTGAAGCTTTCTTT. This gives the protein CASSLGTGVLNTEAFF. The gene calls are TRBV11-2 and TRBJ1-1; 9 bases fit TRBD1. The CDR3 covers 16 residues. CDR1 and CDR2 from the germline V gene are SGHAT and FQNNGV. The J segment lost 0 bases and the V segment lost 1 base, leaving 3 bases of the junction unmatched.

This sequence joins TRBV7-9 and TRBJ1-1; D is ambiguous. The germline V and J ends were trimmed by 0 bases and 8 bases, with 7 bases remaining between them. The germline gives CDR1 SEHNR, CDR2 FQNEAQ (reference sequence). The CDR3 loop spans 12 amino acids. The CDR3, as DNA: TGTGCCAGCAGCTTAGCGGCAGGAGAAGCTTTCTTT. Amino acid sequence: CASSLAAGEAFF.

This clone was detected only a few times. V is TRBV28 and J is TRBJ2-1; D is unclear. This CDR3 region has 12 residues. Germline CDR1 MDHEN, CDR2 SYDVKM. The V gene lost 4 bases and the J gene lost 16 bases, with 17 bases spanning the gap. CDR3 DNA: TGTGCCAGCAGTTACCCCTCGCTAACGAGATTCTTC. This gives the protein CASSYPSLTRFF.

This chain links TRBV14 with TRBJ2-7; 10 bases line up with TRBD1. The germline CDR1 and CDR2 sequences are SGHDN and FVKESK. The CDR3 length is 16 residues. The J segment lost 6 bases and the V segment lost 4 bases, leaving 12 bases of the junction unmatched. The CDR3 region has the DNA TGTGCCAGCAGCCCCCGCCCACTCGGGACAGGGGCCGAGCAGTACTTC. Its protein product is CASSPRPLGTGAEQYF.

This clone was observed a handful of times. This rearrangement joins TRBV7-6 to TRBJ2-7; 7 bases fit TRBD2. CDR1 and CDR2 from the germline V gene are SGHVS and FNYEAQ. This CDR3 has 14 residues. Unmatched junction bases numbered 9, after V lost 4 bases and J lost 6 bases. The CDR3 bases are TGTGCCAGCAGCTCCGACTGGCGGGGGTTCGAGCAGTACTTC. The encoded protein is CASSSDWRGFEQYF. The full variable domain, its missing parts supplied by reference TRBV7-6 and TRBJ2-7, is GAGVSQSPRYKVTKRGQDVALRCDPISGHVSLYWYRQALGQGPEFLTYFNYEAQQDKSGLPNDRFSAERPEGSISTLTIQRTEQRDSAMYRCASSSDWRGFEQYFGPGTRLTVT.

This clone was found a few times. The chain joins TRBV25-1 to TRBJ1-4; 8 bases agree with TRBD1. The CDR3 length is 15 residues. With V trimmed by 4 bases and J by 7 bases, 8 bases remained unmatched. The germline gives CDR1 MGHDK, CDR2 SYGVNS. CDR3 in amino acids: CASSARRGLGEKLFF. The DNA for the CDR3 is TGTGCCAGCAGTGCGCGCAGGGGGCTAGGTGAAAAACTGTTTTTT.

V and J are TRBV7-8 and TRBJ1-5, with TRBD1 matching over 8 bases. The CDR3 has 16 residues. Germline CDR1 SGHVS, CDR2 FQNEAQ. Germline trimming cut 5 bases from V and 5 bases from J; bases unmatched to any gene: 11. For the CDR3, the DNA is TGTGCCAGCAGCCGAGCCTTCGGACAGGGAGATCAGCCCCAGCATTTT. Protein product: CASSRAFGQGDQPQHF.

Here the CDR3 reads CASSPGTGPEAFF. In DNA, the CDR3 is TGCGCCAGCAGTCCCGGGACAGGCCCTGAAGCTTTCTTT. The chain joins TRBV5-1 to TRBJ1-1, with TRBD1 identical over 8 bases. The germline CDR1 and CDR2 sequences are SGHRS and YFSETQ. The CDR3 runs to 13 residues. J lost 6 bases, V lost 5 bases, and 6 bases had no gene match.

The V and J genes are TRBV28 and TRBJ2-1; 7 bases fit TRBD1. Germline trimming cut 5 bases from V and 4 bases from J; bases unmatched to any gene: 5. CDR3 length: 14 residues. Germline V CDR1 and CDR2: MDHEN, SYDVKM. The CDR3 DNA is TGTGCCAGCAGTAACAGGGGAACGTACAATGAGCAGTTCTTC. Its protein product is CASSNRGTYNEQFF.

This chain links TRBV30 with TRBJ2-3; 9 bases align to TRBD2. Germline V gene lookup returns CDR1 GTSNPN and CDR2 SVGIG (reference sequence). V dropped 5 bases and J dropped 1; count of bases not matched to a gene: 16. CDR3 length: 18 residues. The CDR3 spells CAWGRGSGGPSGTDTQYF. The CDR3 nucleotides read TGTGCCTGGGGACGTGGTAGCGGGGGCCCGAGCGGCACAGATACGCAGTATTTT. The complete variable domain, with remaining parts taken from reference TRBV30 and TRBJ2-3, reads SQTIHQWPATLVQPVGSPLSLECTVEGTSNPNLYWYRQAAGRGLQLLFYSVGIGQISSEVPQNLSASRPQDRQFILSSKKLLLSDSGFYLCAWGRGSGGPSGTDTQYFGPGTRLTVL.

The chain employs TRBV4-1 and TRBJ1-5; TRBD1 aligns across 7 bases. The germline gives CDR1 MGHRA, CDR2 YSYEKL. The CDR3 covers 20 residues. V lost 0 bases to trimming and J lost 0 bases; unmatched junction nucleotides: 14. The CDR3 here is CASSQDWTGVPSRSNQPQHF. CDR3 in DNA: TGCGCCAGCAGCCAAGATTGGACAGGCGTCCCGTCCCGTAGCAATCAGCCCCAGCATTTT.

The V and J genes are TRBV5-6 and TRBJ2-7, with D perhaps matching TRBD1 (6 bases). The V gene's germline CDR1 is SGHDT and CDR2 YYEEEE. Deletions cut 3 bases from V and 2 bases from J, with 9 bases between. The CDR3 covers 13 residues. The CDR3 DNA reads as TGTGCCAGCAGCTACAGGGAGCCCTACGAGCAGTACTTC. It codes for CASSYREPYEQYF.